Following are 13 T cell receptor beta chains from one sample sequenced in a study of T cell responses to AZD1222 COVID-19 vaccine. Some clones are missing from TCRdb's copy, which holds only in-frame ones; the method was immunoSEQ multiplex PCR. The top ten hold roughly 4% of the sample, which has fewer than 200,000 clones, 88% seen once. This material consisted of peripheral blood, taken 28 days after the second AZD1222 dose. Receptors originate from an adult who received the AZD1222 COVID-19 vaccine.

The chain combines TRBV29-1 with TRBJ2-2; D tentatively reads TRBD1 or TRBD2 (6 bases each). The CDR3 consists of 12 residues. Trimming stripped 4 bases from V and 8 bases from J, with 11 bases between. The V gene's germline CDR1 is SQVTM and CDR2 ANQGSEA. The CDR3 coding sequence is TGCAGCGTTGTTTGGGGGGCTGGGGAGCTGTTTTTT. This sequence encodes CSVVWGAGELFF.

The chain employs TRBV7-3 and TRBJ1-2; TRBD1 matches at 7 bases. Germline trimming cut 3 bases from V and 6 bases from J; bases unmatched to any gene: 4. This CDR3 comprises 13 residues. Germline V gives CDR1 SGHTA, CDR2 FQGTGA. The CDR3 DNA reads TGTGCCAGCAGCTTGGGCGGGACAGATGGCTACACCTTC. This sequence encodes CASSLGGTDGYTF.

The chain links TRBV12-3 or TRBV12-4 to TRBJ2-5; no firm D call. Trimming pared 6 bases from V and 1 base from J, leaving 9 bases between. There are 13 residues in the CDR3. This CDR3 reads CASSRKPQETQYF. The CDR3 DNA reads as TGTGCCAGCAGCCGGAAGCCCCAAGAGACCCAGTACTTC.

The chain uses TRBV18 and TRBJ1-1, with D uncertain. This CDR3 region has 12 residues. V was pared by 4 bases and J by 7 bases, with 10 bases between. Germline V gene lookup returns CDR1 KGHSH and CDR2 LQKENI. The CDR3 is CASSRQESEAFF. In DNA, the CDR3 is TGTGCCAGCTCACGGCAGGAAAGTGAAGCTTTCTTT.

The chain has TRBV11-2 and TRBJ2-2; the match to TRBD1 covers 7 bases. The J segment lost 1 base and the V segment lost 5 bases, leaving 1 base of the junction unmatched. The V gene's germline CDR1 is SGHAT and CDR2 FQNNGV. The CDR3 extends over 14 amino acids. The CDR3 spells CASSRDRNTGELFF. The CDR3 coding sequence is TGTGCCAGCAGCCGGGACAGGAACACCGGGGAGCTGTTTTTT. Combining the CDR3 with reference TRBV11-2 and TRBJ2-2 gives the whole variable domain EAGVAQSPRYKIIEKRQSVAFWCNPISGHATLYWYQQILGQGPKLLIQFQNNGVVDDSQLPKDRFSAERLKGVDSTLKIQPAKLEDSAVYLCASSRDRNTGELFFGEGSRLTVL.

The chain joins TRBV19 to TRBJ1-2, with D possibly matching TRBD1 (5 bases). Germline loops: CDR1 LNHDA, CDR2 SQIVND (reference sequence). V was clipped by 4 bases and J by 3 bases, with 12 bases between them. The CDR3 spans 14 residues. The CDR3 nucleotides are TGTGCCAGTAGTACCCGACAGAGACACTATGGCTACACCTTC. This gives the protein CASSTRQRHYGYTF.

The chain joins TRBV27 to TRBJ2-7; D possibly corresponds to TRBD1 (5 bases). This CDR3 has 14 residues. Trimming stripped 4 bases from V and 0 bases from J, with 10 bases between. Per the germline V gene, CDR1 is MNHEY and CDR2 is SMNVEV (reference sequence). Here the CDR3 DNA reads TGTGCCAGCAGTTCGGACAACCTCTCCTACGAGCAGTACTTC. The encoded protein is CASSSDNLSYEQYF.

CDR3 DNA sequence: TGTGCCACCAGCAGAGATAGGGGGCTAAGAGGTGAGCAGTTCTTC. Its translation: CATSRDRGLRGEQFF. The chain employs TRBV15 and TRBJ2-1; TRBD1 matches 7 bases. The trim removed 0 bases at V and 9 bases at J, leaving 8 bases unmatched. Germline CDR1 and CDR2: LNHNV and YYDKDF (reference sequence). CDR3 length: 15 amino acids.

V is TRBV7-9 and J is TRBJ1-2; D ambiguous. V was shortened by 5 bases and J by 7 bases, with 8 bases between the two germline ends. The CDR3 totals 11 residues. Germline V gene lookup returns CDR1 SEHNR and CDR2 FQNEAQ (reference sequence). CDR3 nucleotides: TGTGCCAGCAGCGGCGAATCTGGCTACACCTTC. Amino acids: CASSGESGYTF.

The chain has TRBV9 and TRBJ1-1, with a possible D match to TRBD1 (6 bases). Germline V gene lookup returns CDR1 SGDLS and CDR2 YYNGEE. CDR3 length: 17 residues. Deletions cut 3 bases from V and 3 bases from J, with 21 bases between. DNA for the CDR3: TGTGCCAGCAGCGAGATCCCGGGACAACCGAAGGACACTGAAGCTTTCTTT. Protein sequence: CASSEIPGQPKDTEAFF.

The V and J genes are TRBV19 and TRBJ1-5; weak D call: TRBD1 (6 bases). Trimming removed 3 bases from V and 6 bases from J, with 18 bases in between. This CDR3 is 16 amino acids long. Germline CDR1 reads LNHDA; CDR2 reads SQIVND (reference sequence). The CDR3 spells CASSIKGRAGAQPQHF. Here the CDR3 DNA reads TGTGCCAGTAGTATTAAGGGGCGGGCAGGGGCTCAGCCCCAGCATTTT. The full variable domain, in which reference TRBV19 and TRBJ1-5 provide the parts outside the CDR3, is DGGITQSPKYLFRKEGQNVTLSCEQNLNHDAMYWYRQDPGQGLRLIYYSQIVNDFQKGDIAEGYSVSREKKESFPLTVTSAQKNPTAFYLCASSIKGRAGAQPQHFGDGTRLSIL.

The CDR3 nucleotides are TGTGCCTGGAGGTCGTCTGGGGCCAACGTCCTGACTTTC. Translation: CAWRSSGANVLTF. This chain joins TRBV30 and TRBJ2-6; no reliable D call. CDR3 length: 13 amino acids. Looked up from germline, CDR1 is GTSNPN and CDR2 is SVGIG (reference sequence). The germline V and J ends were trimmed by 3 bases and 1 base, with 4 bases remaining between them.

The chain employs TRBV6-5 and TRBJ1-5, with no clear D. Germline V gene sequence: CDR1 MNHEY, CDR2 SVGAGI. The CDR3 loop spans 15 amino acids. V gave up 5 bases and J gave up 1 base, with 12 bases separating them. In nucleotides, the CDR3 is TGTGCCAGCAGTCGGATTTGGGAAAGCAATCAGCCCCAGCATTTT. Translating gives CASSRIWESNQPQHF.